This TCR beta chain was identified in a study of T cell repertoires in cytomegalovirus infection. This clonotype appeared once. Using its own MiXCR run on the reads, TCRdb lists one record per CDR3 protein. The table shows a few hundred thousand distinct CDR3 sequences, with 15% to 20% occurring only once. The CDR3 totals 13 residues. Germline V gene sequence: CDR1 KGHSH, CDR2 LQKENI. With 6 bases removed from V and 2 bases from J, the gap between germline ends came to 8 bases. J is TRBJ2-1 and V is TRBV18; D gene unclear. Sequencing was done on a sample of PBMCs. The clonotype originates from a human donor in good health (CMV status not recorded). Some clones in this sample may be carry-over from other donors' samples. CDR3 nucleotides: TGTGCCAGCTCCCACGGTCCCTACAATGAGCAGTTCTTC. This codes for CASSHGPYNEQFF.